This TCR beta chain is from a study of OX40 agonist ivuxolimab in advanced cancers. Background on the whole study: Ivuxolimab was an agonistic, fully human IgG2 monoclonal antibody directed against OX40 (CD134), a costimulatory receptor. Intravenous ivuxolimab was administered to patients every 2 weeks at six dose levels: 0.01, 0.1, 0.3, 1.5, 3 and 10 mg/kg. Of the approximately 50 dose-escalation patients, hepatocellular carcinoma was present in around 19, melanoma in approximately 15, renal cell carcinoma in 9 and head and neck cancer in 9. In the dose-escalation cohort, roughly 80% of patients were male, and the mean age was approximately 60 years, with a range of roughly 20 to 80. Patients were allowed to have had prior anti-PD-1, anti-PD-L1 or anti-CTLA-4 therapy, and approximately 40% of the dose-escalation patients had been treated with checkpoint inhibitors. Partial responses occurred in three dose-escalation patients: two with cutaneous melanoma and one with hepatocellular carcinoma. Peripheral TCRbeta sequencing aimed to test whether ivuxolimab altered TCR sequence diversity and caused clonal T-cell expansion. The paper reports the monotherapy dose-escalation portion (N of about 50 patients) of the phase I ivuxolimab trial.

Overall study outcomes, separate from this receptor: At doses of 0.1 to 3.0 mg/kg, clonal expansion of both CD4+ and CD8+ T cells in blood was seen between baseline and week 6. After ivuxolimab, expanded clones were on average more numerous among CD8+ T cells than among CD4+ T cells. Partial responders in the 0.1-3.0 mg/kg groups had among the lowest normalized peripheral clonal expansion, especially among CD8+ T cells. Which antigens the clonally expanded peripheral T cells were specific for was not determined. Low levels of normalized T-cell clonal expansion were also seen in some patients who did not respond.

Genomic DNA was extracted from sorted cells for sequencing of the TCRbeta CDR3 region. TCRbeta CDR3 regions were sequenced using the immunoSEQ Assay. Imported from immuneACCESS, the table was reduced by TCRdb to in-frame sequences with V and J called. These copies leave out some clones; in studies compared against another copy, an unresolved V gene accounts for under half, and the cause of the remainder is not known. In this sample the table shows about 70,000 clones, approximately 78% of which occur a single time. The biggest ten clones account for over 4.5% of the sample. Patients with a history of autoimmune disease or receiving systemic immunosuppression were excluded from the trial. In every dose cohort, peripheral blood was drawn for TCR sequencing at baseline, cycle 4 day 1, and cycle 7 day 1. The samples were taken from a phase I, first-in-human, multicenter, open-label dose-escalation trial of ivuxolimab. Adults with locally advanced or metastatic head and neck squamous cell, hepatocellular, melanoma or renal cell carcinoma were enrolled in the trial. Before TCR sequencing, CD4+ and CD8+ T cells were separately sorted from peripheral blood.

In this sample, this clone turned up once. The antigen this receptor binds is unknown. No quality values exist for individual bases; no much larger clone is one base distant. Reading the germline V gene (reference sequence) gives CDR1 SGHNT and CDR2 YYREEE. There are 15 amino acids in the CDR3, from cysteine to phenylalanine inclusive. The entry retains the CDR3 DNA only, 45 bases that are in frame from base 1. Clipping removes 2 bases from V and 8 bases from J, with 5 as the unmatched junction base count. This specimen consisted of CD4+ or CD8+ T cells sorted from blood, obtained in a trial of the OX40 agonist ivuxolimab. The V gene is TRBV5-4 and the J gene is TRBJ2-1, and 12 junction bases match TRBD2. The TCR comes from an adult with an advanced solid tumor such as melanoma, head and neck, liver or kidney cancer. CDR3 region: CASSFPSGRADEQFF. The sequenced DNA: TGTGCCAGCAGCTTCCCTAGCGGGAGGGCTGATGAGCAGTTCTTC.